This entry concerns a single T cell receptor (beta chain). Its antigen is not identified. Produced via immunoSEQ multiplex PCR; TCRdb's table is partial and in-frame only. The sample consists of under 1 million clones, about 96% of them appearing once. Terminally differentiated effector memory CD45RA+ cells were excluded by CCR7 positive selection of CD45RO-negative cells. The sample comes from a study of shared clonotypes between healthy human individuals. Findings and limits, study-wide: Generation probability values for non-shared clonotypes were lower than those for clonotypes shared by all four donors.

V dropped 3 bases and J dropped 4; count of bases not matched to a gene: 8. This CDR3 contains 16 residues. Germline V gene data show CDR1 as MDHEN and CDR2 as SYDVKM. The chain couples TRBV28 to TRBJ1-5; 8 bases line up with TRBD1. Sequencing was performed on naive CD8+ T cells sorted from blood. The receptor's source is a man between 25 and 39 years old in good health. Here the CDR3 DNA reads TGTGCCAGCAGTTTTCGGGCGGGACAGGAGAATCAGCCCCAGCATTTT. It is translated as CASSFRAGQENQPQHF. Complete variable domain (other parts from reference TRBV28 and TRBJ1-5): DVKVTQSSRYLVKRTGEKVFLECVQDMDHENMFWYRQDPGLGLRLIYFSYDVKMKEKGDIPEGYSVSREKKERFSLILESASTNQTSMYLCASSFRAGQENQPQHFGDGTRLSIL.